This note documents a single TCR beta chain sequence. The antigen is undetermined. The data are from a study of OX40 agonist ivuxolimab in advanced cancers. Study information: Averaging 60 years in age, with a range of about 20 to 90, the cohort was around 85% male.

V lost 7 bases, J lost 0 bases, and 15 bases lay in between. Per germline, CDR1 SQVTM and CDR2 ANQGSEA. This CDR3 spans 14 amino acids. General study findings and limits: CD8+ T cells showed, on average, more clonal expansion than CD4+ cells. The study observed clonal expansion of CD4+ and CD8+ blood T cells by week 6 at 0.1 to 3.0 mg/kg.

Assay used: immunoSEQ multiplex PCR; TCRdb lists only in-frame clones, some missing. The data contain 55,000 to 90,000 clones, 85% to 90% of them singletons. Here the sequenced sample was CD4+ or CD8+ T cells sorted from blood, taken in a trial of the OX40 agonist ivuxolimab. This clonotype was sampled from an adult with an advanced solid tumor such as melanoma, head and neck, liver or kidney cancer. This chain joins TRBV29-1 and TRBJ1-1, with D tentatively TRBD1 (5 bases). CDR3 protein: CSAKYGGMNTEAFF. CDR3 sequence (DNA): TGCAGCGCAAAATATGGGGGGATGAACACTGAAGCTTTCTTT.